This T cell receptor (beta chain) was retrieved from a study of shared clonotypes between healthy human individuals. Findings of the study overall: Estimated richness values were generally larger in naive subsets than in memory subsets.

Trimming shortened V by 1 base and J by 7 bases, and 14 bases separated the two germline ends. The V gene's germline CDR1 is LGHNA and CDR2 YNFKEQ. This CDR3 contains 14 residues. In regard to this clone: Its antigen is unidentified.

TCRdb's table, derived via immunoSEQ multiplex PCR, lists solely in-frame clones and lacks some. The profile shows more than 2,000,000 clones, about 92% of them singletons. The sample was naive CD4+ T cells from PBMCs. Subset here: CD45RA+ positively selected. The sequence derives from a man in his late teens or twenties in good health. Some clones in this sample may be carry-over from other donors' samples. The chain recombines TRBV4-2 with TRBJ2-7; D is possibly TRBD2 (6 bases). The DNA of the CDR3 is TGTGCCAGCAGCCAAGGGGACTCAGGAGAGGAGCAGTACTTC. This translates into CASSQGDSGEEQYF.